This TCR beta chain was captured by sequencing in a study of T cell repertoires in cytomegalovirus infection. Study in general: Selected CMV epitopes included recently identified HLA-C-restricted ones as well as well-studied HLA-B-restricted ones. A matching HLA type, together with CMV infection, was signaled by public TCR beta signatures.

Whole-study results and caveats: Ex vivo responses were dominated by HLA-C-restricted CMV-specific TCR beta clonotypes. Using cumulative public TCR beta family frequency, the authors identified those who carried CMV together with the relevant HLA.

To note about this clonotype: Its target is unknown.

V lost 8 bases and J 4 bases, leaving 8 bases between the germline ends. This CDR3 has 11 amino acids. Per the germline V gene, CDR1 is MNHEY and CDR2 is SVGAGI. Each CDR3 protein gets one entry after TCRdb re-called the reads with MiXCR. This sample has about 920,000 distinct CDR3 sequences, with less than 35% found just once. V usage is TRBV6-5 and J usage is TRBJ1-2, with D possibly being TRBD1 (6 bases). The sample consisted of cultured CD8+ T cells from PBMCs, taken from culture after CMV antigen stimulation. This sequence originates from a human donor in good health (CMV status not recorded). Some clones in this sample may be carry-over from other donors' samples. In nucleotides, the CDR3 is TGTGCCAGCGGGACACCCTATGGCTACACCTTC. Protein: CASGTPYGYTF.